The clone carrying this T cell receptor beta chain has more than one count but fewer than ten. As yet, its antigen is unknown. Using its own MiXCR run on the RACE reads, TCRdb lists one record per CDR3 protein. The sample shows 150,000 to 200,000 distinct CDR3 sequences, about 15% of them seen only once. These data originate in a study of human T cells and chemical hapten exposure. Time point meaning: patch test 1, 2 weeks after DPC sensitization. Regarding treatment: therapeutic diphenylcyclopropenone sensitization with weekly scalp DPC. Overall study results and limits: Compared to controls, expanded TCRs made significantly more large clusters of similar CDR3s.

This CDR3 has 16 residues. Germline CDR1 is MNHEY and CDR2 is SVGEGT. V was clipped by 4 bases and J by 4 bases, with 17 bases between them. The chain employs TRBV6-2 or TRBV6-3 and TRBJ1-5, with D possibly being TRBD1 (5 bases). The TCR was taken from a woman aged 25 to 39 with alopecia areata. Some clones in this sample may be carry-over from other donors' samples. The sequencing here drew on whole blood, taken in connection with sensitization to the hapten diphenylcyclopropenone (DPC). The CDR3 DNA reads TGTGCCAGCAGTTTCGTCCGGCAGGGAGGGAATCAGCCCCAGCATTTT. Translated: CASSFVRQGGNQPQHF.